Shown below are 2 T cell receptor beta chains from a single sample sequenced in a study of early T cells in non-severe SARS-CoV-2 infection. Via MiXCR, TCRdb re-called the 5' RACE reads, giving one row per CDR3 protein. This sample has about 63,000 distinct CDR3 sequences; around 13% occur once, and the top ten carry approximately 4.6%. Sequenced material: whole blood. The receptors here all came from an adult who was a healthcare worker with PCR-confirmed SARS-CoV-2 infection or an uninfected control (not recorded which).

This clonotype was detected ten times or more. This chain connects TRBV20-1 to TRBJ1-5; a possible D gene is TRBD1 (6 bases). The CDR3 spans 14 residues. Looked up from germline, CDR1 is DFQATT and CDR2 is SNEGSKA (reference sequence). Trimming left V 5 bases short and J 6 bases short, with 17 bases between. CDR3 sequence reads: CSADKGGEGQPQHF. The CDR3 coding sequence is TGCAGTGCTGATAAAGGGGGGGAAGGTCAGCCCCAGCATTTT.

This clonotype came up a few times. The rearrangement links TRBV6-6 to TRBJ1-4; unclear D gene. Trimming left V 5 bases short and J 8 bases short, with 15 bases between. There are 14 residues in the CDR3. Germline CDR1 and CDR2: MNHNY and SVGAGI (reference sequence). CDR3 region: CASSRTVSGEKLFF. The CDR3 coding sequence is TGTGCCAGCAGTCGGACGGTATCCGGCGAAAAACTGTTTTTT.